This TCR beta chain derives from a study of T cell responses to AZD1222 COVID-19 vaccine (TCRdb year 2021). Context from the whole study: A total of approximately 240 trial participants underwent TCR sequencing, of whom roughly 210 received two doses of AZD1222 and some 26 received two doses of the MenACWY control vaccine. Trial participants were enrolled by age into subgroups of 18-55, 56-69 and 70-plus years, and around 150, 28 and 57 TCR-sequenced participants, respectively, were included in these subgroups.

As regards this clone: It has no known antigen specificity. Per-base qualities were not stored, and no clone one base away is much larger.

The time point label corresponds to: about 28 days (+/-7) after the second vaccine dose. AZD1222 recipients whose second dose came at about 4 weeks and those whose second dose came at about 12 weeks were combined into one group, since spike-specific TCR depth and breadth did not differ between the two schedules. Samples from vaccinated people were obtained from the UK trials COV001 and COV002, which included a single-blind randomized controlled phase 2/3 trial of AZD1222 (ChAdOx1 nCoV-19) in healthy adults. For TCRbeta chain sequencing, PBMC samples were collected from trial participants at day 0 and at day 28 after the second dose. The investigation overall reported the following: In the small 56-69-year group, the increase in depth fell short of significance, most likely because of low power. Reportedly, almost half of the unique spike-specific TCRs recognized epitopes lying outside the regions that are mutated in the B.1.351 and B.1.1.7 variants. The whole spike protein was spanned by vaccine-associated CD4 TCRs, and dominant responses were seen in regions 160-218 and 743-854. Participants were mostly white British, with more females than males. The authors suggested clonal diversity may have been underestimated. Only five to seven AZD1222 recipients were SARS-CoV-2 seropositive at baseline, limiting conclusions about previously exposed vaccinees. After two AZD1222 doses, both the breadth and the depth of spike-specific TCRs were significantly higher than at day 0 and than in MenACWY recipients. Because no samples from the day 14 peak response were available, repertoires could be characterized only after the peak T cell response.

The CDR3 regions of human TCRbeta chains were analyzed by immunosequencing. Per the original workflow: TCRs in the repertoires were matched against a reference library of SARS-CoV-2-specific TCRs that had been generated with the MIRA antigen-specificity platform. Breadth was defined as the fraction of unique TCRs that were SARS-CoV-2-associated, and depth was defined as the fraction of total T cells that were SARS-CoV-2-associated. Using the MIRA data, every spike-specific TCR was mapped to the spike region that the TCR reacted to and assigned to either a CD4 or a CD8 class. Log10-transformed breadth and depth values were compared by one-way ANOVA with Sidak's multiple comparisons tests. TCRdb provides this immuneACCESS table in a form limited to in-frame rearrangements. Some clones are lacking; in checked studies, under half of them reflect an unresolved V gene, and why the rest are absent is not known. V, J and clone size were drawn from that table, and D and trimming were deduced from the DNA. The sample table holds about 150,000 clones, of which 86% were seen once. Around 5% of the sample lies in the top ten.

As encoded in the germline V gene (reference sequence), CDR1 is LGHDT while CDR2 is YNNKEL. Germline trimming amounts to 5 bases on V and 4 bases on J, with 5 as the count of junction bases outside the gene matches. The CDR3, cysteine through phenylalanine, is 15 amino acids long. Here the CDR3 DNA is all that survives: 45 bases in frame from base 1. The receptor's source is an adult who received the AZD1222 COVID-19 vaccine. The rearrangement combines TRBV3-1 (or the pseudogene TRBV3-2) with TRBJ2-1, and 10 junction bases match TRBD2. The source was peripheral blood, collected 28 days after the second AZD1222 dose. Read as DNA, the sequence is TGTGCCAGCAGCAGGACTAGCGGTAAATACAATGAGCAGTTCTTC. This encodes CASSRTSGKYNEQFF.